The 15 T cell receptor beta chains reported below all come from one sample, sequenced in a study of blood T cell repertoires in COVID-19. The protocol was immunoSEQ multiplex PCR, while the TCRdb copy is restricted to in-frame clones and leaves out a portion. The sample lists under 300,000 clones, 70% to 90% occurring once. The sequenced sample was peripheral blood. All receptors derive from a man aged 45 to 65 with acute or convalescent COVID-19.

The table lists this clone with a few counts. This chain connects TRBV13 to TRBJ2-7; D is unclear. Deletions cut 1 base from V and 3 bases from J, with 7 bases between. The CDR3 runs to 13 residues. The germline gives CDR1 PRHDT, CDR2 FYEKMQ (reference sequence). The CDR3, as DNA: TGTGCCAGCAGCTTAGATGACAACTACGAGCAGTACTTC. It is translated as CASSLDDNYEQYF. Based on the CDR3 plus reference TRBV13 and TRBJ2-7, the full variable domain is AAGVIQSPRHLIKEKRETATLKCYPIPRHDTVYWYQQGPGQDPQFLISFYEKMQSDKGSIPDRFSAQQFSDYHSELNMSSLELGDSALYFCASSLDDNYEQYFGPGTRLTVT.

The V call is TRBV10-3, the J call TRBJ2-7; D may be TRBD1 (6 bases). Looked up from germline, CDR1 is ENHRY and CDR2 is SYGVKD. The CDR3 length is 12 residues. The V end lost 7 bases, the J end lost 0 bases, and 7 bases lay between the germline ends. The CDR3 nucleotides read TGTGCCATCATGGGGGCCTCCTACGAGCAGTACTTC. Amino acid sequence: CAIMGASYEQYF.

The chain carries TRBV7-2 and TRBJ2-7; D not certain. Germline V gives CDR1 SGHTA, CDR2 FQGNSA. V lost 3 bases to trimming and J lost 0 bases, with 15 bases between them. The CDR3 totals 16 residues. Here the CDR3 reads CASSFAEFGSSYEQYF. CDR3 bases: TGTGCCAGCAGCTTTGCGGAATTTGGCAGCTCCTACGAGCAGTACTTC. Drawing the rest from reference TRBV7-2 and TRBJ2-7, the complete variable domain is GAGVSQSPSNKVTEKGKDVELRCDPISGHTALYWYRQSLGQGLEFLIYFQGNSAPDKSGLPSDRFSAERTGGSVSTLTIQRTQQEDSAVYLCASSFAEFGSSYEQYFGPGTRLTVT.

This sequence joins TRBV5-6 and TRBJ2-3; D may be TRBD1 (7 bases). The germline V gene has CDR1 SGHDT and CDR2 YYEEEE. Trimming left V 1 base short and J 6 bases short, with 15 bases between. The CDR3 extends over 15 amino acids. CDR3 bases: TGTGCCAGCAGCTTGTATGGGGCAGGGGGGGATACGCAGTATTTT. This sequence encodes CASSLYGAGGDTQYF.

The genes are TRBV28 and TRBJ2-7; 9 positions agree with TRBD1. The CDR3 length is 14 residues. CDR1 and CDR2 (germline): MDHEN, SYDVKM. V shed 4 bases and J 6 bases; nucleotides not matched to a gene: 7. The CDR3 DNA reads TGTGCCAGCAGTTCCACGGGACAGGGTTCCGAGCAGTACTTC. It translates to CASSSTGQGSEQYF.

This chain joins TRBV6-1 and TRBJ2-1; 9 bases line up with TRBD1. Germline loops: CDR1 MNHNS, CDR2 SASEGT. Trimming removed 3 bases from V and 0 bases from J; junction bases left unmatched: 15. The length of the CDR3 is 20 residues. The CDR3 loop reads CASSDYVGTGTSSSYNEQFF. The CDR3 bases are TGTGCCAGCAGTGACTACGTTGGGACAGGGACTTCAAGCTCCTACAATGAGCAGTTCTTC.

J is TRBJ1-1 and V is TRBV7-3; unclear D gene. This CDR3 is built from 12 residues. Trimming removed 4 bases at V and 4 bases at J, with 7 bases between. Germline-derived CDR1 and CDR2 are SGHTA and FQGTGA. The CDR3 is CASSSGGTEAFF. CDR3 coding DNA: TGTGCCAGCAGCTCCGGAGGCACTGAAGCTTTCTTT.

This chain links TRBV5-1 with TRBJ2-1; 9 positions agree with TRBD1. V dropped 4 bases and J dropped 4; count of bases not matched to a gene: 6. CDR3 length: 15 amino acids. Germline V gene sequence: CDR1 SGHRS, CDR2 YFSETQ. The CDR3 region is CASSAGTGPYNEQFF. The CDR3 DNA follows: TGCGCCAGCAGCGCCGGGACAGGGCCTTACAATGAGCAGTTCTTC.

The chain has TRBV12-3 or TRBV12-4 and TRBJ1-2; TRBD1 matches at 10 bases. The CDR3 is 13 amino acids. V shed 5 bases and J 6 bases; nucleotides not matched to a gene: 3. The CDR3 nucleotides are TGTGCCAGCAGTGCGACAGGGGGCAATGGCTACACCTTC. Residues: CASSATGGNGYTF.

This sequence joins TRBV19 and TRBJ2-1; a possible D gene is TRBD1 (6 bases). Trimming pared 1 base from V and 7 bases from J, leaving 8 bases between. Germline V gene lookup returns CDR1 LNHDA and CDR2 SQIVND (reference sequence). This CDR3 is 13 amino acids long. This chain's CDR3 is CASSIAQGNEQFF. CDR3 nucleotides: TGTGCCAGTAGTATAGCACAGGGAAATGAGCAGTTCTTC.

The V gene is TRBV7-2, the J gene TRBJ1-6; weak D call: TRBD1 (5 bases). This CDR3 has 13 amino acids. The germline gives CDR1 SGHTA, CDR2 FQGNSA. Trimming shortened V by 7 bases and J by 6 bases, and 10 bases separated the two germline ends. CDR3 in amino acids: CASTLGGNSPLHF. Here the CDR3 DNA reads TGTGCCAGCACCCTGGGGGGTAATTCACCCCTCCACTTT.

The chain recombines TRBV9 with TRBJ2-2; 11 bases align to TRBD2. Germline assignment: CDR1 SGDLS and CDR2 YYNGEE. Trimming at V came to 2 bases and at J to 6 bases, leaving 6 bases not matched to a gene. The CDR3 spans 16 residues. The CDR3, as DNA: TGTGCCAGCAGCGTTTATAGCGGGGGGGCCGCCGGGGAGCTGTTTTTT. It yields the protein CASSVYSGGAAGELFF.

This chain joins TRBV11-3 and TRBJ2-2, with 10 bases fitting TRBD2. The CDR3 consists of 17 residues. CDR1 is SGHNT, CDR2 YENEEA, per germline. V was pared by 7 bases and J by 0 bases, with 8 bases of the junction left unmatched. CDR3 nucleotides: TGTGCCAGCAACCCAGTCGGGACTAGCGCGAACACCGGGGAGCTGTTTTTT. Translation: CASNPVGTSANTGELFF. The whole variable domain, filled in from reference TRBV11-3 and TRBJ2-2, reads EAGVVQSPRYKIIEKKQPVAFWCNPISGHNTLYWYLQNLGQGPELLIRYENEEAVDDSQLPKDRFSAERLKGVDSTLKIQPAELGDSAVYLCASNPVGTSANTGELFFGEGSRLTVL.

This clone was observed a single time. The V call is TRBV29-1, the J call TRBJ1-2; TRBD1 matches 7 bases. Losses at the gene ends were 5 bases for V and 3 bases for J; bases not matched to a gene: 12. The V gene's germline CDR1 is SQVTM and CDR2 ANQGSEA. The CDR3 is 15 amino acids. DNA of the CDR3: TGCAGCGTTTATGGCCGGGACAGCTATCACTATGGCTACACCTTC. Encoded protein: CSVYGRDSYHYGYTF.

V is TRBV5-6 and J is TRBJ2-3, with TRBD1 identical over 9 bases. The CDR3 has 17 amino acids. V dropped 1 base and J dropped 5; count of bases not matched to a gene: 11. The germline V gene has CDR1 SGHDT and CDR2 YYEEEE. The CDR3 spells CASSLFARTGEVDTQYF. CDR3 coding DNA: TGTGCCAGCAGCTTGTTTGCCAGGACAGGGGAAGTAGATACGCAGTATTTT.